This TCR beta chain came from a study of identical twins. The study, taken as a whole, reports: Conclusions were drawn cross-sectionally by statistical analysis, without following the same donors.

TCRdb analysed the 5' RACE reads with MiXCR anew, one entry per CDR3 protein. The repertoire consists of 500,000 or so distinct CDR3 sequences, with 13% to 15% occurring once and the leading ten covering around 0.57%. This clonotype has just a few counts. The antigen is undetermined. The CDR3 runs to 15 residues. CDR1 and CDR2 (germline): MDHEN, SYDVKM. Losses at the gene ends were 3 bases for V and 4 bases for J; bases not matched to a gene: 3. These data were also reused for a study on yellow fever vaccine responses in identical twins. That source adds: Reported findings indicate that twins' vaccine T cell responses seemed partially convergent, partially personalized.

The clonotype was recovered from a woman under 30 in good health. Source material: CD4+ T cells sorted from blood. The J gene is TRBJ2-3, the V gene TRBV28; 11 bases agree with TRBD2. CDR3 region: CASSFSGGAADTQYF. In DNA form, the CDR3 reads TGTGCCAGCAGTTTTAGCGGGGGGGCCGCAGATACGCAGTATTTT.